The next 31 T cell receptor beta chains were all read from a single sample in a study of T cell changes during pregnancy in multiple sclerosis. Repertoires were generated with immunoSEQ multiplex PCR, while TCRdb's copy carries only in-frame clones and drops some. The sample shows about 44,000 clones, roughly nine tenths of them seen only once. Here the sequenced sample was CD4+ T cells from peripheral blood mononuclear cells, taken after pregnancy. These TCRs come from a female donor with multiple sclerosis, enrolled in a pregnancy study.

This chain uses TRBV5-4 with TRBJ2-5; D perhaps matches TRBD2 (5 bases). This CDR3 comprises 13 residues. Germline-derived CDR1 and CDR2 are SGHNT and YYREEE (reference sequence). V was clipped by 3 bases and J by 5 bases, with 11 bases between them. CDR3 coding DNA: TGTGCCAGCAGCTCAGGACTTTTGGAGACCCAGTACTTC. Amino acid sequence: CASSSGLLETQYF.

This clone showed up just once. This chain uses TRBV19 with TRBJ1-1, with TRBD1 as a possible D gene (5 bases). Germline loops: CDR1 LNHDA, CDR2 SQIVND (reference sequence). V lost 11 bases and J lost 1, with 20 bases in between. The CDR3 runs 15 residues. The CDR3 is CAARRRGIGNTEAFF. In nucleotides, the CDR3 is TGTGCCGCTAGGCGTAGGGGTATTGGGAACACTGAAGCTTTCTTT. Variable domain in full (rest from reference TRBV19 and TRBJ1-1): DGGITQSPKYLFRKEGQNVTLSCEQNLNHDAMYWYRQDPGQGLRLIYYSQIVNDFQKGDIAEGYSVSREKKESFPLTVTSAQKNPTAFYLCAARRRGIGNTEAFFGQGTRLTVV.

This clone showed up just a few times. V usage is TRBV4-2 and J usage is TRBJ1-2, with 7 bases lining up with TRBD1. Losses at the gene ends were 1 base for V and 4 bases for J; bases not matched to a gene: 3. The germline V gene encodes CDR1 LGHNA and CDR2 YNFKEQ. The CDR3 loop spans 14 amino acids. The CDR3 region has the DNA TGTGCCAGCAGCCAAGGACAGGGCGGCTATGGCTACACCTTC. Amino acids: CASSQGQGGYGYTF.

The V gene is TRBV5-4, the J gene TRBJ2-3, with 12 nucleotides matching TRBD2. CDR1 is SGHNT, CDR2 YYREEE, per germline (reference sequence). This CDR3 contains 16 residues. With 4 bases clipped from V and 4 bases from J, the junction kept 7 bases outside the gene matches. CDR3 residues: CASSVGLAGPADTQYF. CDR3 bases: TGTGCCAGCAGCGTCGGACTAGCGGGACCGGCAGATACGCAGTATTTT.

The V call is TRBV11-2, the J call TRBJ1-1; perhaps TRBD1 as D (5 bases). Germline-derived CDR1 and CDR2 are SGHAT and FQNNGV. The V gene lost 1 base and the J gene lost 3 bases, with 15 bases spanning the gap. The CDR3 has 16 residues. The CDR3, as DNA: TGTGCCAGCAGCTTAGGGAGGGGATGGGGGGACACTGAAGCTTTCTTT. Translation gives CASSLGRGWGDTEAFF.

The rearrangement uses TRBV30 and TRBJ1-6; the match to TRBD1 covers 8 bases. The germline V gene encodes CDR1 GTSNPN and CDR2 SVGIG (reference sequence). This CDR3 has 13 amino acids. V shed 8 bases, J shed 12 bases, and the junction held 12 bases outside the gene matches. The chain's CDR3 is CATRQGITLPLHF. Written as DNA, the CDR3 is TGTGCCACCCGACAGGGGATTACCCTACCCCTCCACTTT.

This chain joins TRBV11-3 and TRBJ2-3, with D perhaps TRBD2 (5 bases). Trimming removed 5 bases from V and 4 bases from J, with 10 bases in between. Germline V CDR1 and CDR2: SGHNT, YENEEA. CDR3 length equals 13 residues. This chain's CDR3 is CASSRFGADTQYF. The CDR3 DNA sequence: TGTGCCAGCAGCCGCTTCGGGGCAGATACGCAGTATTTT.

The table lists this clone with a count of one. The chain combines TRBV6-5 with TRBJ1-5; TRBD1 aligns across 8 bases. The trim removed 2 bases at V and 5 bases at J, leaving 5 bases unmatched. Germline CDR1 and CDR2: MNHEY and SVGAGI. The CDR3 is 15 residues long. The CDR3 nucleotides read TGTGCCAGCAGTTACCATGGACAGGGAGATCAGCCCCAGCATTTT. This sequence encodes CASSYHGQGDQPQHF.

Note on this clone: At one of its ends the junction is not consistent with the germline gene, which may arise from a read error. The V call is TRBV7-7, the J call TRBJ2-2; D not resolved. Germline loops: CDR1 SSHAT, CDR2 FNYEAQ (reference sequence). This CDR3 is 13 amino acids long. The CDR3 sequence is CASSQAITGELFF. The CDR3 region has the DNA TGTGCTAGCAGCCAGGCCATCACCGGGGAGCTGTTTTTT.

In this sample, this clone turned up many times. This chain connects TRBV7-9 to TRBJ1-2, with 10 nucleotides matching TRBD1. J was trimmed by 3 bases and V by 1 base; bases with no gene match: 8. This CDR3 is 17 amino acids long. Germline assignment: CDR1 SEHNR and CDR2 FQNEAQ (reference sequence). The chain's CDR3 is CASSLVGQGRLDYGYTF. In DNA form, the CDR3 reads TGTGCCAGCAGCTTAGTGGGACAGGGGCGTCTCGACTATGGCTACACCTTC. Full variable domain (outside the CDR3, taken from reference TRBV7-9 and TRBJ1-2): DTGVSQNPRHKITKRGQNVTFRCDPISEHNRLYWYRQTLGQGPEFLTYFQNEAQLEKSRLLSDRFSAERPKGSFSTLEIQRTEQGDSAMYLCASSLVGQGRLDYGYTFGSGTRLTVV.

V usage is TRBV11-2 and J usage is TRBJ2-3; 9 bases are a match to TRBD2. The germline CDR1 and CDR2 sequences are SGHAT and FQNNGV. The CDR3 extends over 14 amino acids. J was trimmed by 7 bases and V by 6 bases; bases with no gene match: 8. The CDR3 region is CASSYSGSSNTQYF. Written as DNA, the CDR3 is TGTGCCAGCAGTTATAGCGGGAGCAGCAATACGCAGTATTTT.

J is TRBJ2-1 and V is TRBV28; D remains ambiguous. Deletions cut 2 bases from V and 7 bases from J, with 9 bases between. In germline, CDR1 is MDHEN, CDR2 SYDVKM. The CDR3 covers 13 residues. CDR3 amino acids: CASSLINSNEQFF. CDR3 DNA: TGTGCCAGCAGTTTAATAAACTCGAATGAGCAGTTCTTC.

The chain couples TRBV30 to TRBJ2-2; D is undetermined. V was clipped by 0 bases and J by 1 base, with 9 bases between them. CDR3 length equals 15 residues. Germline CDR1 and CDR2: GTSNPN and SVGIG (reference sequence). The chain's CDR3 is CAWSVLAGNTGELFF. The CDR3 bases are TGTGCCTGGAGTGTACTGGCAGGGAACACCGGGGAGCTGTTTTTT.

The chain is built from TRBV19 and TRBJ2-6; 7 positions agree with TRBD1. Germline CDR1 LNHDA, CDR2 SQIVND (reference sequence). J lost 0 bases, V lost 9 bases, and 5 bases had no gene match. This CDR3 has 15 residues. This chain's CDR3 is CASRDRSSGANVLTF. In DNA form, the CDR3 reads TGTGCCAGCCGGGACAGAAGCTCTGGGGCCAACGTCCTGACTTTC.

The rearrangement links TRBV6-5 to TRBJ1-4; 7 bases line up with TRBD1. V shed 0 bases, J shed 11 bases, and the junction held 9 bases outside the gene matches. This CDR3 has 15 amino acids. CDR1 MNHEY and CDR2 SVGAGI come from the germline V gene. CDR3 DNA: TGTGCCAGCAGTTACTCCCGACAGGGCACTCAGAAACTGTTTTTT. Protein sequence: CASSYSRQGTQKLFF.

The J gene is TRBJ2-3, the V gene TRBV5-6, with a tentative D call TRBD1 (5 bases). CDR1 SGHDT and CDR2 YYEEEE come from the germline V gene. With 1 base removed from V and 3 bases from J, the gap between germline ends came to 12 bases. The CDR3 spans 15 residues. The CDR3 loop reads CASSLLQGKTDTQYF. CDR3 nucleotides: TGTGCCAGCAGCTTGCTGCAGGGAAAGACAGATACGCAGTATTTT.

The chain recombines TRBV25-1 with TRBJ1-1; D call uncertain. The CDR3 length is 11 residues. V was shortened by 7 bases and J by 1 base, with 4 bases between the two germline ends. CDR1 is MGHDK, CDR2 SYGVNS, per germline. CDR3 loop: CASTWNTEAFF. As DNA, the CDR3 is TGTGCCAGCACTTGGAACACTGAAGCTTTCTTT.

This clone has only one observation. The V call is TRBV10-3, the J call TRBJ1-2; 12 bases align to TRBD1. V was clipped by 4 bases and J by 3 bases; unmatched bases: 6. The CDR3 has 16 residues. Germline V gene lookup returns CDR1 ENHRY and CDR2 SYGVKD. The DNA for the CDR3 is TGTGCCATCAGTGCCCGCGGGACAGGGGGCGACTATGGCTACACCTTC. Its protein is CAISARGTGGDYGYTF.

The chain couples TRBV7-2 to TRBJ1-1; no clear D. V was shortened by 1 base and J by 5 bases, with 11 bases between the two germline ends. The CDR3 length is 14 residues. Germline values: CDR1 SGHTA, CDR2 FQGNSA. In nucleotides, the CDR3 is TGTGCCAGCAGCTTAGTTGGTGGCGGGACTGAAGCTTTCTTT. This gives the protein CASSLVGGGTEAFF.

The genes are TRBV28 and TRBJ2-7, with 7 positions matching TRBD2. Germline V CDR1 and CDR2: MDHEN, SYDVKM. The CDR3 extends over 12 amino acids. The V and J ends lost 4 bases and 3 bases, in that order; junction bases with no gene match: 0. The CDR3 sequence is CASSSGGYEQYF. In DNA form, the CDR3 reads TGTGCCAGCAGTTCGGGGGGCTACGAGCAGTACTTC.

This clone appeared a single time. The chain carries TRBV5-1 and TRBJ2-3; TRBD2 matches 7 bases. Germline CDR1 and CDR2: SGHRS and YFSETQ. V dropped 4 bases and J dropped 2; count of bases not matched to a gene: 4. CDR3 size: 14 residues. In nucleotides, the CDR3 is TGCGCCAGCAGCCCGGGGGGTATCACAGATACGCAGTATTTT. Translated: CASSPGGITDTQYF.

This chain uses TRBV28 with TRBJ2-7, with 10 bases aligning to TRBD1. The CDR3 is made up of 14 amino acids. Germline-derived CDR1 and CDR2 are MDHEN and SYDVKM. V lost 10 bases, J lost 3 bases, and 9 bases stayed unmatched. The CDR3 region has the DNA TGTGCCACCGAAGGACAGGGGGAGGGCTACGAGCAGTACTTC. Encoded protein: CATEGQGEGYEQYF.

The chain couples TRBV5-4 to TRBJ2-4; 11 nucleotides agree with TRBD2. CDR3 length: 15 residues. Germline CDR1 is SGHNT and CDR2 is YYREEE (reference sequence). V lost 3 bases and J lost 5; bases outside the gene matches: 4. CDR3 sequence reads: CASSSGTSGENIQYF. The CDR3 bases are TGTGCCAGCAGCTCTGGGACTAGCGGTGAAAACATTCAGTACTTC.

This clone was detected ten times or more. V is TRBV5-1 and J is TRBJ2-7; tentatively, D is TRBD1 (6 bases). Germline V gene data show CDR1 as SGHRS and CDR2 as YFSETQ. The germline V and J ends were trimmed by 4 bases and 2 bases, with 19 bases remaining between them. The CDR3 extends over 16 amino acids. The DNA for the CDR3 is TGCGCCAGCAGCCCCCTCCAGTCCGCAGGGGCCTACGAGCAGTACTTC. It encodes CASSPLQSAGAYEQYF.

In DNA form, the CDR3 reads TGTGCCAGCAGCTCGACAGGGGGTAATCAGCCCCAGCATTTT. Residues: CASSSTGGNQPQHF. The rearrangement joins TRBV7-2 to TRBJ1-5; 9 nucleotides line up with TRBD1. This CDR3 contains 14 residues. Germline V CDR1 and CDR2: SGHTA, FQGNSA. The V gene end was trimmed by 4 bases and the J gene end by 4 bases; junction bases not matched to a gene: 2.

V is TRBV9 and J is TRBJ2-1, with D tentatively TRBD2 (5 bases). The CDR3 loop spans 15 amino acids. Germline CDR1 SGDLS, CDR2 YYNGEE. The germline V and J ends were trimmed by 0 bases and 4 bases, with 11 bases remaining between them. The CDR3: CASSVGNSAYNEQFF. The CDR3 DNA is TGTGCCAGCAGCGTAGGTAATAGCGCTTACAATGAGCAGTTCTTC.

V and J are TRBV7-2 and TRBJ1-2; D ambiguous. Germline loops: CDR1 SGHTA, CDR2 FQGNSA. CDR3 length: 15 residues. V was trimmed by 5 bases and J by 1 base, leaving 14 bases between them. CDR3 in DNA: TGTGCCAGCAGCGGAAGATTGACTGTTAACTATGGCTACACCTTC. This translates into CASSGRLTVNYGYTF.

J is TRBJ1-2 and V is TRBV18; 9 nucleotides align to TRBD1. Looked up from germline, CDR1 is KGHSH and CDR2 is LQKENI. The CDR3 runs 13 residues. J was trimmed by 8 bases and V by 3 bases; bases with no gene match: 4. CDR3 sequence: CASSPRTGDGYTF. DNA for the CDR3: TGTGCCAGCTCACCCCGGACAGGGGACGGCTACACCTTC.

This clone showed up just a few times. The chain uses TRBV19 and TRBJ1-3; possible D gene TRBD1, 6 bases. Trimming removed 5 bases from V and 0 bases from J, with 14 bases in between. Per germline, CDR1 LNHDA and CDR2 SQIVND (reference sequence). CDR3 length equals 16 residues. The CDR3 sequence: CASSSHKTGSGNTIYF. The CDR3 nucleotides are TGTGCCAGTAGTTCTCATAAGACAGGCTCTGGAAACACCATATATTTT.

The CDR3 region has the DNA TGTGCCAGCAGCAGGGCTAGCGGGTACACAGATACGCAGTATTTT. It encodes CASSRASGYTDTQYF. The gene calls are TRBV7-2 and TRBJ2-3, with TRBD2 matching over 8 bases. CDR3 length equals 15 residues. V lost 5 bases, J lost 2 bases, and 6 bases stayed unmatched. Germline lookup yields CDR1 SGHTA and CDR2 FQGNSA. Full variable domain (missing parts from reference TRBV7-2 and TRBJ2-3): GAGVSQSPSNKVTEKGKDVELRCDPISGHTALYWYRQSLGQGLEFLIYFQGNSAPDKSGLPSDRFSAERTGGSVSTLTIQRTQQEDSAVYLCASSRASGYTDTQYFGPGTRLTVL.

Comment on this clone: This CDR3 is also generated by other DNA sequences in the sample. The rearrangement links TRBV5-4 to TRBJ2-1; 8 nucleotides agree with TRBD2. Germline V gives CDR1 SGHNT, CDR2 YYREEE (reference sequence). There are 15 residues in the CDR3. The trim removed 2 bases at V and 3 bases at J, leaving 4 bases unmatched. The CDR3 region is CASSFSGGNYNEQFF. The CDR3, as DNA: TGTGCCAGCAGCTTTTCGGGAGGGAACTACAATGAGCAGTTCTTC. Supplemented by reference TRBV5-4 and TRBJ2-1, the full variable domain reads ETGVTQSPTHLIKTRGQQVTLRCSSQSGHNTVSWYQQALGQGPQFIFQYYREEENGRGNFPPRFSGLQFPNYSSELNVNALELDDSALYLCASSFSGGNYNEQFFGPGTRLTVL.